The subject of this entry is one TCR beta chain. Its antigen is undetermined. Between the mid-2010s and the late 2010s, patients underwent resection in Japan or China. The data belong to a study of immune evolution from preneoplasia to lung adenocarcinoma. General observations from the study: Highest clonality occurred in KRAS-mutant, not EGFR-mutant or double wild-type, nodules. Later-stage lesions appeared to have more T cells, more diversity, less clonality.

Trimming took 1 base from V and 5 from J, leaving 12 bases between them. The germline gives CDR1 LNHNV, CDR2 YYDKDF (reference sequence). The CDR3 covers 14 residues. Assay used: immunoSEQ multiplex PCR; TCRdb lists only in-frame clones, some missing. Among 11,000 to 15,000 clones listed, 81% were seen once. The chain couples TRBV15 to TRBJ2-7; perhaps D is TRBD1 or TRBD2 (7 bases each). The TCR sequence derives from a person aged 60-80 years with lung adenocarcinoma. The specimen was FFPE minimally invasive lung adenocarcinoma tissue. The CDR3 here is CATSRGQGGDEQYF. The CDR3 DNA is TGTGCCACCAGCAGAGGACAGGGAGGGGACGAGCAGTACTTC.